Presented here are 31 T cell receptor beta chains from one specimen sequenced in a study of cytomegalovirus exposure and HLA in healthy donors. With 60 Vbeta and 13 Jbeta primers, the PCR was carried out. Sequencing was performed with immunoSEQ multiplex PCR; in TCRdb, only in-frame clones are kept and a portion is missing. The sample records approximately 170,000 clones, 60% to 80% being singletons. The sequencing sample was made of PBMCs. Source of these receptors: a woman under 30 in good health and CMV-seronegative.

This chain connects TRBV7-2 to TRBJ1-4; no reliable D call. The CDR3 extends over 19 amino acids. CDR1 and CDR2 (germline): SGHTA, FQGNSA. The V end was cut by 4 bases, the J end by 5 bases, with 26 bases between. The CDR3 nucleotides read TGTGCCAGCAGCTGGGAGGGTCTTCGGGAATCGGTCCCCAATGAAAAACTGTTTTTT. It is translated as CASSWEGLRESVPNEKLFF.

This chain connects TRBV25-1 to TRBJ2-1; perhaps TRBD2 as D (6 bases). The length of the CDR3 is 14 residues. Per the germline V gene, CDR1 is MGHDK and CDR2 is SYGVNS. Trimming took off 7 bases at V and 8 bases at J, with 18 bases between the two ends. CDR3: CASTQDRRGDEQFF. For the CDR3, the DNA is TGTGCCAGCACCCAGGACCGGAGGGGCGATGAGCAGTTCTTC.

This clone showed up just once. CDR3 sequence (DNA): TGTGCCAGTTCTTCCGGTGACAGGACCTACGAGCAGTACTTC. This translates into CASSSGDRTYEQYF. V is TRBV27 and J is TRBJ2-7, with D maybe TRBD1 (6 bases). The CDR3 has 14 amino acids. V shed 9 bases and J shed 2 bases, with 17 bases lying between them. CDR1 is MNHEY, CDR2 SMNVEV, per germline (reference sequence).

The chain couples TRBV6-1 to TRBJ2-7; 8 bases are a match to TRBD1. The V segment lost 2 bases and the J segment 4 bases; nucleotides outside the gene matches: 4. This CDR3 region has 14 residues. From germline, CDR1 is MNHNS and CDR2 SASEGT. The CDR3 DNA is TGTGCCAGCAGTGAACAGGGGGCCACGTACGAGCAGTACTTC. Translation gives CASSEQGATYEQYF.

The chain couples TRBV7-2 to TRBJ2-1, with D perhaps TRBD2 (5 bases). Between the trimmed V and J ends, which lost 1 base and 0 bases, there was a span of 10 bases. The CDR3 length is 16 residues. Germline CDR1 SGHTA, CDR2 FQGNSA. The CDR3 DNA follows: TGTGCCAGCAGCTTAGTATTAGGGAGCTCCTACAATGAGCAGTTCTTC. This encodes CASSLVLGSSYNEQFF.

V and J are TRBV5-6 and TRBJ1-1; 8 bases map to TRBD1. Losses at the gene ends were 0 bases for V and 3 bases for J; bases not matched to a gene: 7. There are 16 residues in the CDR3. From germline, CDR1 is SGHDT and CDR2 YYEEEE. Here the CDR3 reads CASSLGPTGAYTEAFF. The DNA of the CDR3 is TGTGCCAGCAGCTTGGGACCGACAGGGGCGTACACTGAAGCTTTCTTT.

The chain has TRBV13 and TRBJ1-3; no clear D gene. V gave up 0 bases and J gave up 4 bases, with 7 bases separating them. The CDR3 sequence is 14 residues long. Germline CDR1 reads PRHDT; CDR2 reads FYEKMQ (reference sequence). CDR3 DNA: TGTGCCAGCAGCTTAGGTGGGAGAGGAAACACCATATATTTT. Amino acids: CASSLGGRGNTIYF.

As DNA, the CDR3 is TGTGCCAGCAGTTTTAGGGACTCAGAGACCCAGTACTTC. This encodes CASSFRDSETQYF. The chain combines TRBV27 with TRBJ2-5; tentative D call: TRBD2 (6 bases). V was clipped by 3 bases and J by 4 bases, with 9 bases between them. This CDR3 is 13 amino acids long. The V gene's germline CDR1 is MNHEY and CDR2 SMNVEV (reference sequence).

The gene calls are TRBV5-1 and TRBJ1-1, with 7 bases aligning to TRBD1. Trimming cost V 3 bases and J 1 base; bases outside gene matches: 3. Germline V gene lookup returns CDR1 SGHRS and CDR2 YFSETQ. The CDR3 totals 14 residues. The CDR3 DNA reads TGCGCCAGCAGCTCGAAGGGGGCGAACACTGAAGCTTTCTTT. This gives the protein CASSSKGANTEAFF.

The CDR3 nucleotides read TGTGCCAGCAAGTCGCGACAGGCTACCTACAATGAGCAGTTCTTC. Protein product: CASKSRQATYNEQFF. The V gene is TRBV2, the J gene TRBJ2-1; the D gene is possibly TRBD1 (6 bases). V lost 7 bases and J lost 2, with 15 bases in between. The CDR3 consists of 15 residues. CDR1 is SNHLY, CDR2 FYNNEI, per germline.

The genes are TRBV6-5 and TRBJ1-1; TRBD1 aligns across 7 bases. The V gene end was trimmed by 4 bases and the J gene end by 6 bases; junction bases not matched to a gene: 2. This CDR3 is built from 12 residues. The germline gives CDR1 MNHEY, CDR2 SVGAGI. This CDR3 is CASSFQGAEAFF. The CDR3, as DNA: TGTGCCAGCAGTTTTCAGGGGGCTGAAGCTTTCTTT.

This clone showed up just a few times. The rearrangement uses TRBV4-1 and TRBJ1-1, with D possibly matching TRBD1 (6 bases). Germline V gives CDR1 MGHRA, CDR2 YSYEKL. Trimming took 7 bases from V and 1 from J, leaving 10 bases between them. This CDR3 has 13 amino acids. CDR3 bases: TGCGCCAGCATCGACAGGAGGAACACTGAAGCTTTCTTT. This codes for CASIDRRNTEAFF.

This chain joins TRBV30 and TRBJ2-2, with a weak D call TRBD2 (7 bases). The CDR3 spans 18 residues. The ends were cut back, 0 bases at V and 2 bases at J, with 19 bases in the middle. Germline CDR1 reads GTSNPN; CDR2 reads SVGIG (reference sequence). The CDR3 here is CAWSVLWGGVRNTGELFF. The CDR3, as DNA: TGTGCCTGGAGTGTACTTTGGGGGGGCGTTCGAAACACCGGGGAGCTGTTTTTT.

This clone came up a few times. The chain joins TRBV2 to TRBJ2-1; no reliable D call. The V and J ends lost 4 bases and 10 bases respectively, with 8 bases between them. Looked up from germline, CDR1 is SNHLY and CDR2 is FYNNEI. The CDR3 is made up of 11 amino acids. CDR3 sequence: CASSGASEQFF. The DNA for the CDR3 is TGTGCCAGCAGTGGGGCTTCCGAGCAGTTCTTC.

The V and J genes are TRBV2 and TRBJ1-4; D gene ambiguous. This CDR3 has 13 amino acids. In germline, CDR1 is SNHLY, CDR2 FYNNEI. V was clipped by 2 bases and J by 4 bases, with 5 bases between them. The CDR3 DNA reads TGTGCCAGCAGTGAACAGTTTAATGAAAAACTGTTTTTT. It yields the protein CASSEQFNEKLFF.

V and J are TRBV14 and TRBJ2-4; tentatively, D is TRBD1 (6 bases). The germline V gene encodes CDR1 SGHDN and CDR2 FVKESK. V lost 2 bases and J lost 5, with 16 bases in between. This CDR3 has 16 residues. The chain's CDR3 is CASSQKPGTNENIQYF. CDR3 bases: TGTGCCAGCAGCCAAAAGCCCGGGACAAACGAAAACATTCAGTACTTC.

The chain combines TRBV5-4 with TRBJ2-5, with 9 nucleotides matching TRBD1. The CDR3 sequence is 16 residues long. The V segment lost 4 bases and the J segment 1 base; nucleotides outside the gene matches: 8. Germline V gene sequence: CDR1 SGHNT, CDR2 YYREEE (reference sequence). As DNA, the CDR3 is TGTGCCAGCAGCCAAGGGACAGGGCGGCGCCAAGAGACCCAGTACTTC. It yields the protein CASSQGTGRRQETQYF.

The CDR3 spells CASSQVNEKLFF. CDR3 DNA: TGTGCCAGCAGCCAAGTAAATGAAAAACTGTTTTTT. This chain links TRBV14 with TRBJ1-4; D gene unclear. Looked up from germline, CDR1 is SGHDN and CDR2 is FVKESK. CDR3 length: 12 amino acids. V lost 1 base, J lost 5 bases, and 2 bases lay in between.

V gene TRBV7-6 combines with J gene TRBJ2-3; TRBD1 agrees at 10 bases. Germline V gene sequence: CDR1 SGHVS, CDR2 FNYEAQ. The CDR3 loop spans 18 amino acids. Trimming cost V 2 bases and J 3 bases; bases outside gene matches: 11. CDR3 in DNA: TGTGCCAGCAGCTTATCCCGGGACAGGGGCCGAGGTACAGATACGCAGTATTTT. Translation gives CASSLSRDRGRGTDTQYF.

CDR3 amino acids: CASSTGGTGTYEQYF. CDR3 DNA: TGCGCCAGCAGCACGGGGGGGACAGGGACCTACGAGCAGTACTTC. The chain uses TRBV5-1 and TRBJ2-7; weak D call: TRBD1 (9 bases). Per the germline V gene, CDR1 is SGHRS and CDR2 is YFSETQ. The CDR3 consists of 15 residues. The V end was cut by 4 bases, the J end by 2 bases, with 16 bases between.

The chain employs TRBV4-3 and TRBJ1-1, with D tentatively TRBD1 (6 bases). This CDR3 has 17 amino acids. Germline V lookup: CDR1 LGHNA, CDR2 YSLEER. V gave up 1 base and J gave up 4 bases, with 19 bases separating them. CDR3 sequence reads: CASSQGGRMGGSTEAFF. The CDR3 DNA sequence: TGCGCCAGCAGCCAAGGGGGGCGGATGGGTGGTAGCACTGAAGCTTTCTTT.

The CDR3 sequence is CASSQTTGTANSPLHF. CDR3 sequence (DNA): TGCGCCAGCAGCCAAACAACCGGGACAGCTAATTCACCCCTCCACTTT. The rearrangement links TRBV4-3 to TRBJ1-6; 7 positions match TRBD1. The CDR3 has 16 amino acids. V was pared by 2 bases and J by 6 bases, with 7 bases of the junction left unmatched. Germline V gives CDR1 LGHNA, CDR2 YSLEER.

This clone has just a few counts. The DNA of the CDR3 is TGTGCCAGCAGCGAAGGACAGTCTTCCTACGAGCAGTACTTC. It is translated as CASSEGQSSYEQYF. The genes are TRBV9 and TRBJ2-7; D might be TRBD1 (6 bases). The CDR3 is 14 residues long. Germline V lookup: CDR1 SGDLS, CDR2 YYNGEE. Trimming cost V 3 bases and J 1 base, with 11 bases left between them.

The chain has TRBV7-7 and TRBJ1-1, with 8 nucleotides matching TRBD1. The CDR3 is 13 residues long. Trimming at V came to 4 bases and at J to 3 bases, leaving 1 base not matched to a gene. Looked up from germline, CDR1 is SSHAT and CDR2 is FNYEAQ (reference sequence). CDR3 residues: CASSYRGDTEAFF. CDR3 bases: TGTGCCAGCAGCTACAGGGGGGACACTGAAGCTTTCTTT.

This clone was seen just once. The genes are TRBV6-5 and TRBJ1-5; D not resolved. Trimming cost V 0 bases and J 4 bases, with 7 bases left between them. This CDR3 region has 14 residues. Per germline, CDR1 MNHEY and CDR2 SVGAGI. In nucleotides, the CDR3 is TGTGCCAGCAGTTACTCTGAGATAAATCAGCCCCAGCATTTT. Its protein is CASSYSEINQPQHF.

The rearrangement joins TRBV19 to TRBJ2-1; D is perhaps TRBD1 (5 bases). This CDR3 has 16 amino acids. V lost 1 base, J lost 2 bases, and 12 bases lay in between. CDR1 and CDR2 (germline): LNHDA, SQIVND (reference sequence). CDR3 bases: TGTGCCAGTAGTATAGGCGACAGAAGACCCTACAATGAGCAGTTCTTC. Amino acid sequence: CASSIGDRRPYNEQFF.

V and J are TRBV15 and TRBJ2-1; 12 bases fit TRBD1. Per germline, CDR1 LNHNV and CDR2 YYDKDF (reference sequence). The V and J ends lost 9 bases and 9 bases, in that order; junction bases with no gene match: 9. The length of the CDR3 is 14 residues. Written as DNA, the CDR3 is TGTGCCACTCGTGGGGACAGGGGGCGCGGTGAGCAGTTCTTC. Protein: CATRGDRGRGEQFF.

This chain uses TRBV5-4 with TRBJ1-2, with D tentatively TRBD1 (5 bases). The CDR3 runs 17 residues. Deletions cut 4 bases from V and 4 bases from J, with 23 bases between. Germline CDR1 SGHNT, CDR2 YYREEE (reference sequence). CDR3 nucleotides: TGTGCCAGCAGCCCGTACAGACAGATTGCAAGTCCCTATGGCTACACCTTC. As protein: CASSPYRQIASPYGYTF. Together with reference TRBV5-4 and TRBJ1-2, the CDR3 gives the full variable domain: ETGVTQSPTHLIKTRGQQVTLRCSSQSGHNTVSWYQQALGQGPQFIFQYYREEENGRGNFPPRFSGLQFPNYSSELNVNALELDDSALYLCASSPYRQIASPYGYTFGSGTRLTVV.

The chain uses TRBV9 and TRBJ2-5, with 7 bases aligning to TRBD2. Germline-derived CDR1 and CDR2 are SGDLS and YYNGEE. V was clipped by 4 bases and J by 7 bases; unmatched bases: 13. The CDR3 consists of 15 residues. The CDR3: CASSSAGSSGGTQYF. The CDR3 DNA follows: TGTGCCAGCAGCTCCGCAGGTTCTAGCGGTGGGACCCAGTACTTC. Filled out from reference TRBV9 and TRBJ2-5, the complete variable domain reads DSGVTQTPKHLITATGQRVTLRCSPRSGDLSVYWYQQSLDQGLQFLIQYYNGEERAKGNILERFSAQQFPDLHSELNLSSLELGDSALYFCASSSAGSSGGTQYFGPGTRLLVL.

The chain employs TRBV5-4 and TRBJ2-7; the match to TRBD2 covers 10 bases. The germline CDR1 and CDR2 sequences are SGHNT and YYREEE (reference sequence). The V gene end was trimmed by 1 base and the J gene end by 1 base; junction bases not matched to a gene: 11. The CDR3 length is 18 residues. The CDR3 nucleotides read TGTGCCAGCAGCTTGAGGATAGCGGGAGGCCCCTTTTCCTACGAGCAGTACTTC. It encodes CASSLRIAGGPFSYEQYF. Using reference TRBV5-4 and TRBJ2-7 for the parts outside the CDR3, the full variable domain is ETGVTQSPTHLIKTRGQQVTLRCSSQSGHNTVSWYQQALGQGPQFIFQYYREEENGRGNFPPRFSGLQFPNYSSELNVNALELDDSALYLCASSLRIAGGPFSYEQYFGPGTRLTVT.

The chain couples TRBV2 to TRBJ2-7, with TRBD2 identical over 7 bases. Germline-derived CDR1 and CDR2 are SNHLY and FYNNEI. Germline trimming cut 0 bases from V and 3 bases from J; bases unmatched to any gene: 8. This CDR3 region has 16 residues. CDR3 coding DNA: TGTGCCAGCAGTGAAGCGAGGGCTAGCGGTGACTACGAGCAGTACTTC. Protein: CASSEARASGDYEQYF.